The 19 T cell receptor beta chains given below trace back to one sample, sequenced in a study of T cells after yellow fever vaccination. TCRdb ran MiXCR on the 5' RACE reads and lists one entry per CDR3 protein. This table holds approximately 610,000 distinct CDR3 sequences, about 15% found once. Specimen: PBMCs, collected 5 days after the first yellow fever vaccination. The receptors come from a man younger than 35 who received the YFV17D yellow fever vaccine.

The chain is built from TRBV20-1 and TRBJ1-1; 9 nucleotides match TRBD1. Germline assignment: CDR1 DFQATT and CDR2 SNEGSKA (reference sequence). The CDR3 is made up of 14 amino acids. V was clipped by 5 bases and J by 5 bases; unmatched bases: 9. The CDR3 DNA is TGCAGTGCTCCAAAACAGGGGGCCGGGACTGAAGCTTTCTTT. This codes for CSAPKQGAGTEAFF.

The J gene is TRBJ2-5, the V gene TRBV5-4, with 12 positions matching TRBD2. The CDR3 has 16 residues. V trimming: 3 bases; J trimming: 5 bases; junction bases outside the gene matches: 8. Germline V gene sequence: CDR1 SGHNT, CDR2 YYREEE (reference sequence). The CDR3 is CASSSLAGGHEETQYF. DNA of the CDR3: TGTGCCAGCAGCTCACTAGCGGGGGGCCACGAGGAGACCCAGTACTTC.

This clonotype was counted many times. The V gene is TRBV9, the J gene TRBJ2-7, with TRBD1 identical over 8 bases. V was pared by 0 bases and J by 2 bases, with 1 base of the junction left unmatched. There are 14 residues in the CDR3. Germline V gene lookup returns CDR1 SGDLS and CDR2 YYNGEE. The CDR3, as DNA: TGTGCCAGCAGCGTAGGGGACAGGCCCTACGAGCAGTACTTC. This gives the protein CASSVGDRPYEQYF.

The chain couples TRBV18 to TRBJ2-3; D not resolved. The CDR3 has 13 residues. V lost 4 bases and J lost 4, with 9 bases in between. The germline V gene encodes CDR1 KGHSH and CDR2 LQKENI. CDR3 DNA: TGTGCCAGCTCACAAGGGATGGCAGATACGCAGTATTTT. This encodes CASSQGMADTQYF.

The chain recombines TRBV7-8 with TRBJ2-3; TRBD2 agrees at 8 bases. J gave up 5 bases and V 5 bases, and 9 bases lay outside the gene matches. The CDR3 has 15 amino acids. From germline, CDR1 is SGHVS and CDR2 FQNEAQ. Here the CDR3 DNA reads TGTGCCAGCAGCCCACGGGGGGGCTCCCTAGATACGCAGTATTTT. As protein: CASSPRGGSLDTQYF.

In this sample, this clonotype turned up a few times. The chain has TRBV10-3 and TRBJ1-1, with no clear D. The CDR3 spans 13 residues. The germline gives CDR1 ENHRY, CDR2 SYGVKD. Between the trimmed V and J ends, which lost 4 bases and 8 bases, there was a span of 14 bases. The CDR3 sequence: CAISGRIGVEAFF. The CDR3 bases are TGTGCCATCAGTGGACGAATAGGTGTGGAAGCTTTCTTT.

This clonotype was detected only a few times. The J gene is TRBJ2-1, the V gene TRBV10-2; TRBD2 agrees at 7 bases. The CDR3 is made up of 15 amino acids. V was pared by 2 bases and J by 9 bases, with 10 bases of the junction left unmatched. Germline V lookup: CDR1 WSHSY, CDR2 SAAADI. The CDR3: CASSEDGGGGGEQFF. As DNA, the CDR3 is TGCGCCAGCAGTGAGGATGGCGGGGGTGGGGGTGAGCAGTTCTTC.

The chain combines TRBV7-9 with TRBJ2-3; D perhaps matches TRBD1 (6 bases). This CDR3 comprises 15 residues. CDR1 is SEHNR and CDR2 is FQNEAQ in the germline V gene (reference sequence). The V end was cut by 5 bases, the J end by 2 bases, with 14 bases between. CDR3 amino acids: CASSPRKGDTDTQYF. The CDR3 nucleotides are TGTGCCAGCAGCCCCCGGAAGGGGGACACAGATACGCAGTATTTT.

This chain joins TRBV5-1 and TRBJ2-1; D call uncertain. The CDR3 length is 14 residues. The V gene lost 0 bases and the J gene lost 4 bases, with 8 bases spanning the gap. Germline V gene sequence: CDR1 SGHRS, CDR2 YFSETQ. CDR3 amino acids: CASSLVAAYNEQFF. The CDR3 DNA is TGCGCCAGCAGCTTGGTGGCGGCTTACAATGAGCAGTTCTTC.

The chain uses TRBV27 and TRBJ2-4; 9 bases line up with TRBD1. CDR1 MNHEY and CDR2 SMNVEV come from the germline V gene (reference sequence). The CDR3 is 14 amino acids. J was trimmed by 8 bases and V by 4 bases; bases with no gene match: 6. The CDR3 here is CASSSSDRGHIQYF. For the CDR3, the DNA is TGTGCCAGCAGTTCGTCGGACAGGGGACACATTCAGTACTTC.

The chain couples TRBV9 to TRBJ2-5; no firm D call. CDR1 is SGDLS, CDR2 YYNGEE, per germline. The CDR3 contains 14 residues. Trimming left V 4 bases short and J 5 bases short, with 15 bases between. The CDR3 DNA follows: TGTGCCAGCAGCCCCGAGGTTGTAAGGGAGACCCAGTACTTC. It yields the protein CASSPEVVRETQYF.

This clonotype was recorded a few times. The genes are TRBV19 and TRBJ1-2, with D possibly TRBD1 on 5 matching bases. The CDR3 spans 14 residues. V was cut by 6 bases and J by 8 bases, with 19 bases left in between. Germline CDR1 and CDR2: LNHDA and SQIVND (reference sequence). The CDR3 nucleotides read TGTGCCAGTAGCCTAGTCGTCGGGGGTGACGGCTACACCTTC. Its translation is CASSLVVGGDGYTF.

The chain is built from TRBV2 and TRBJ1-1, with D unresolved. Between the trimmed V and J ends, which lost 4 bases and 1 base, there was a span of 7 bases. This CDR3 is 13 amino acids long. CDR1 is SNHLY, CDR2 FYNNEI, per germline. The CDR3 coding sequence is TGTGCCAGCAGTGTATCCCAGAACACTGAAGCTTTCTTT. Protein product: CASSVSQNTEAFF. The whole variable domain, remainder taken from reference TRBV2 and TRBJ1-1, is EPEVTQTPSHQVTQMGQEVILRCVPISNHLYFYWYRQILGQKVEFLVSFYNNEISEKSEIFDDQFSVERPDGSNFTLKIRSTKLEDSAMYFCASSVSQNTEAFFGQGTRLTVV.

The J gene is TRBJ1-5, the V gene TRBV25-1, with D possibly matching TRBD1 (5 bases). The V gene's germline CDR1 is MGHDK and CDR2 SYGVNS. Between the trimmed V and J ends, which lost 5 bases and 6 bases, there was a span of 11 bases. There are 13 residues in the CDR3. CDR3 coding DNA: TGTGCCAGCAGTCCCCCGGGGGTTCAGCCCCAGCATTTT. Protein sequence: CASSPPGVQPQHF.

This clonotype was counted a single time. This sequence joins TRBV5-1 and TRBJ1-1; 7 bases are a match to TRBD1. CDR3 length equals 16 residues. V gave up 4 bases and J gave up 1 base; unmatched junction bases: 10. CDR1 and CDR2 (germline): SGHRS, YFSETQ. For the CDR3, the DNA is TGCGCCAGCAGCACACAGCCGGGACAGACGAACACTGAAGCTTTCTTT. It yields the protein CASSTQPGQTNTEAFF. The full variable domain, rest sourced from reference TRBV5-1 and TRBJ1-1, is KAGVTQTPRYLIKTRGQQVTLSCSPISGHRSVSWYQQTPGQGLQFLFEYFSETQRNKGNFPGRFSGRQFSNSRSEMNVSTLELGDSALYLCASSTQPGQTNTEAFFGQGTRLTVV.

The chain carries TRBV6-5 and TRBJ2-7, with 7 nucleotides matching TRBD2. Germline CDR1 and CDR2: MNHEY and SVGAGI. The V and J ends lost 6 bases and 2 bases, in that order; junction bases with no gene match: 7. The CDR3 runs to 14 residues. CDR3 coding DNA: TGTGCCAGCAGCCTCGAGAGCGGGGCCTACGAGCAGTACTTC. Translating it yields CASSLESGAYEQYF.

Only a few counts were recorded for this clonotype. The chain has TRBV4-1 and TRBJ1-2, with a possible D match to TRBD1 (5 bases). Trimming stripped 1 base from V and 3 bases from J, with 12 bases between. Germline values: CDR1 MGHRA, CDR2 YSYEKL. This CDR3 region has 15 residues. The CDR3 spells CASSQGGALDYGYTF. DNA for the CDR3: TGCGCCAGCAGCCAAGGAGGGGCCCTTGACTATGGCTACACCTTC.

The chain has TRBV7-6 and TRBJ2-3; tentative D call: TRBD1 (5 bases). V lost 1 base and J 4 bases, leaving 18 bases between the germline ends. CDR3 length: 17 amino acids. Germline lookup yields CDR1 SGHVS and CDR2 FNYEAQ. The CDR3: CASSLEWPGRRADTQYF. The CDR3 DNA is TGTGCCAGCAGCTTAGAGTGGCCAGGGCGTAGAGCAGATACGCAGTATTTT.

At least ten counts were recorded for this clonotype. The chain joins TRBV5-1 to TRBJ1-2, with unresolved D. Trimming removed 0 bases from V and 4 bases from J, with 10 bases in between. Germline V gene data show CDR1 as SGHRS and CDR2 as YFSETQ. The CDR3 length is 14 residues. CDR3 protein: CASSLERLTYGYTF. CDR3 sequence (DNA): TGCGCCAGCAGCTTGGAAAGGTTGACCTATGGCTACACCTTC.